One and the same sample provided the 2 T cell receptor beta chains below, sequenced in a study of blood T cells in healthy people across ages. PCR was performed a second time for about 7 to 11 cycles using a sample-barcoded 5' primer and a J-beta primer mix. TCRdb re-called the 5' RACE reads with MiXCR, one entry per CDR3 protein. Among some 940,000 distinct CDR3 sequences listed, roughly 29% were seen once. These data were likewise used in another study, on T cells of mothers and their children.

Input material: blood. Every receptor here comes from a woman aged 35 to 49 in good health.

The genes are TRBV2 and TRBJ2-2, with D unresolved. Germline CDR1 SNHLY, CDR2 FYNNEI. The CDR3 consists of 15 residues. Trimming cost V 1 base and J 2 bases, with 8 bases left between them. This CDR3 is CASSEGGVNTGELFF. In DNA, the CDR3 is TGTGCCAGCAGTGAAGGGGGTGTTAACACCGGGGAGCTGTTTTTT.

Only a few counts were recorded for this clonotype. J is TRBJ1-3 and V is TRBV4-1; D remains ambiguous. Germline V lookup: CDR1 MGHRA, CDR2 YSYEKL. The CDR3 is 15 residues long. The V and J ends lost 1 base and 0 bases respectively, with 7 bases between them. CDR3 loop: CASSQGSVSGNTIYF. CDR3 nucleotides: TGCGCCAGCAGCCAAGGCTCGGTCTCTGGAAACACCATATATTTT.